The 18 T cell receptor beta chains listed next were all sequenced from one sample in a study of cytomegalovirus exposure and HLA in healthy donors. Only in-frame clones appear in the TCRdb table, and some are missing; sequencing was by immunoSEQ multiplex PCR. The data show approximately 270,000 clones, with 65% to 90% seen just once and roughly 1% held by the top ten. Specimen: PBMCs. Every receptor here comes from a woman between 18 and 29 years old in good health and CMV-seronegative.

This clone was recorded only once. The chain uses TRBV29-1 and TRBJ2-7; D remains unclear. V gave up 3 bases and J gave up 0 bases, with 12 bases separating them. This CDR3 has 14 residues. The germline CDR1 and CDR2 sequences are SQVTM and ANQGSEA. Here the CDR3 DNA reads TGCAGCGTTGAGGGCCAGAAGCCCTCCTACGAGCAGTACTTC. Amino acid sequence: CSVEGQKPSYEQYF.

Note on this clone: An end of the junction does not agree with germline; a read error may underlie this. This sequence joins TRBV13 and TRBJ1-3; possibly TRBD1 for D (6 bases). CDR1 and CDR2 (germline): PRHDT, FYEKMQ (reference sequence). CDR3 length: 15 residues. Here the CDR3 DNA reads TGTGCCAGCAGCTCGACAACAGGGTCTGTAAACACCATATATTTT. Encoded protein: CASSSTTGSVNTIYF.

The chain recombines TRBV16 with TRBJ2-1; the match to TRBD1 covers 8 bases. The germline gives CDR1 KGHSY, CDR2 FQNENV. Losses at the gene ends were 2 bases for V and 9 bases for J; bases not matched to a gene: 9. CDR3 length equals 15 residues. The DNA of the CDR3 is TGTGCCAGCAGCCAACCCGGACAGGGATCCCGTGAGCAGTTCTTC. The encoded protein is CASSQPGQGSREQFF.

This chain connects TRBV7-9 to TRBJ2-2; TRBD2 is a possible D gene (6 bases). Trimming removed 3 bases from V and 3 bases from J, with 11 bases in between. Germline V CDR1 and CDR2: SEHNR, FQNEAQ (reference sequence). The CDR3 has 15 residues. DNA for the CDR3: TGTGCCAGCAGCTTTGGTGGGGGGTACACCGGGGAGCTGTTTTTT. Amino acids: CASSFGGGYTGELFF. Variable domain in full (rest from reference TRBV7-9 and TRBJ2-2): DTGVSQNPRHKITKRGQNVTFRCDPISEHNRLYWYRQTLGQGPEFLTYFQNEAQLEKSRLLSDRFSAERPKGSFSTLEIQRTEQGDSAMYLCASSFGGGYTGELFFGEGSRLTVL.

This chain connects TRBV27 to TRBJ2-5, with D perhaps TRBD2 (6 bases). The V and J ends lost 6 bases and 3 bases respectively, with 35 bases between them. CDR1 and CDR2 from the germline V gene are MNHEY and SMNVEV (reference sequence). This CDR3 has 21 amino acids. CDR3 nucleotides: TGTGCCAGCAGCCGGATCCCCATTAGCGGTACCGTCAGCGGTGGGAAAGAGACCCAGTACTTC. It specifies CASSRIPISGTVSGGKETQYF.

The rearrangement links TRBV2 to TRBJ1-1; 7 nucleotides align to TRBD1. CDR1 SNHLY and CDR2 FYNNEI come from the germline V gene. After removal of 2 bases from V and 1 base from J, the junction contained 4 bases not matched to a gene. The CDR3 has 15 residues. As DNA, the CDR3 is TGTGCCAGCAGTGAATGGGGACAGAAGAACACTGAAGCTTTCTTT. This codes for CASSEWGQKNTEAFF.

CDR3 DNA sequence: TGTGCCGTAGGTCAGGGTTATAATTCACCCCTCCACTTT. This translates into CAVGQGYNSPLHF. The chain links TRBV19 to TRBJ1-6; TRBD1 might be the D (5 bases). Germline V gives CDR1 LNHDA, CDR2 SQIVND (reference sequence). With 11 bases removed from V and 4 bases from J, the gap between germline ends came to 12 bases. CDR3 length equals 13 residues.

Concerning this clone: The sample contains more than one DNA sequence encoding this CDR3. This rearrangement joins TRBV4-3 to TRBJ1-2; maybe TRBD1 (6 bases). V was trimmed by 1 base and J by 4 bases, leaving 13 bases between them. The V gene's germline CDR1 is LGHNA and CDR2 YSLEER. The length of the CDR3 is 15 residues. CDR3 protein: CASSQGRGAGYGYTF. CDR3 bases: TGCGCCAGCAGCCAAGGTCGGGGGGCTGGCTATGGCTACACCTTC.

The gene calls are TRBV20-1 and TRBJ2-1; a possible D gene is TRBD1 (7 bases). This CDR3 comprises 10 residues. Germline-derived CDR1 and CDR2 are DFQATT and SNEGSKA (reference sequence). CDR3 DNA sequence: TGCTCAGGGGGGCCATTGGAGCAGTTCTTC. Translated, it gives CSGGPLEQFF.

The rearrangement joins TRBV5-6 to TRBJ2-1, with D tentatively TRBD2 (7 bases). The V end was cut by 1 base, the J end by 3 bases, with 14 bases between. The germline V gene has CDR1 SGHDT and CDR2 YYEEEE. The CDR3 extends over 16 amino acids. The chain's CDR3 is CASSLLRGLDYNEQFF. The CDR3 coding sequence is TGTGCCAGCAGCTTGCTGCGGGGGCTGGACTACAATGAGCAGTTCTTC. The full variable domain, with the rest looked up from reference TRBV5-6 and TRBJ2-1, is DAGVTQSPTHLIKTRGQQVTLRCSPKSGHDTVSWYQQALGQGPQFIFQYYEEEERQRGNFPDRFSGHQFPNYSSELNVNALLLGDSALYLCASSLLRGLDYNEQFFGPGTRLTVL.

This chain links TRBV5-1 with TRBJ2-1; a possible D gene is TRBD1 (5 bases). The CDR3 consists of 12 residues. Trimming cost V 4 bases and J 10 bases, with 12 bases left between them. Germline CDR1 reads SGHRS; CDR2 reads YFSETQ. The chain's CDR3 is CASSTSGKEQFF. DNA of the CDR3: TGCGCCAGCAGCACCTCAGGGAAGGAGCAGTTCTTC. Variable domain in full (rest from reference TRBV5-1 and TRBJ2-1): KAGVTQTPRYLIKTRGQQVTLSCSPISGHRSVSWYQQTPGQGLQFLFEYFSETQRNKGNFPGRFSGRQFSNSRSEMNVSTLELGDSALYLCASSTSGKEQFFGPGTRLTVL.

The V call is TRBV5-1, the J call TRBJ2-3, with 14 bases identical to TRBD2. Germline V CDR1 and CDR2: SGHRS, YFSETQ. V trimming: 4 bases; J trimming: 3 bases; junction bases outside the gene matches: 10. The CDR3 consists of 18 residues. The CDR3 DNA is TGCGCCAGCAGCCTCGGACTAGCGGGAGGAGAATTAACAGATACGCAGTATTTT. Translation gives CASSLGLAGGELTDTQYF. Variable domain in full (rest from reference TRBV5-1 and TRBJ2-3): KAGVTQTPRYLIKTRGQQVTLSCSPISGHRSVSWYQQTPGQGLQFLFEYFSETQRNKGNFPGRFSGRQFSNSRSEMNVSTLELGDSALYLCASSLGLAGGELTDTQYFGPGTRLTVL.

V gene TRBV4-1 combines with J gene TRBJ2-7; 9 positions match TRBD2. Germline V CDR1 and CDR2: MGHRA, YSYEKL. The CDR3 loop spans 15 amino acids. V was clipped by 4 bases and J by 2 bases; unmatched bases: 6. The CDR3 sequence is CASSPGTSIPYEQYF. DNA of the CDR3: TGCGCCAGCAGCCCCGGGACTAGCATTCCCTACGAGCAGTACTTC.

This clone came up a few times. This chain connects TRBV27 to TRBJ1-1, with 7 bases fitting TRBD1. With V trimmed by 0 bases and J by 1 base, 8 bases remained unmatched. The CDR3 is made up of 17 amino acids. Germline lookup yields CDR1 MNHEY and CDR2 SMNVEV (reference sequence). The CDR3: CASSLSGAGGWNTEAFF. CDR3 coding DNA: TGTGCCAGCAGTTTATCCGGGGCAGGGGGTTGGAACACTGAAGCTTTCTTT.

The rearrangement uses TRBV18 and TRBJ2-7; TRBD2 aligns across 9 bases. The junction had 4 bases not matched to a gene; V was cut back by 3 bases and J by 1 base. The CDR3 extends over 15 amino acids. Germline CDR1 reads KGHSH; CDR2 reads LQKENI. The CDR3 DNA sequence: TGTGCCAGCTCACCGTTAGCGGGGGAGTCCTACGAGCAGTACTTC. This translates into CASSPLAGESYEQYF.

The rearrangement joins TRBV5-1 to TRBJ1-1, with D possibly TRBD1 on 6 matching bases. Germline CDR1 is SGHRS and CDR2 is YFSETQ. The germline V and J ends were trimmed by 2 bases and 2 bases, with 16 bases remaining between them. The CDR3 has 16 residues. In DNA form, the CDR3 reads TGCGCCAGCAGCTTAAATAGCAGGGGAATTAACACTGAAGCTTTCTTT. As protein: CASSLNSRGINTEAFF.

The chain employs TRBV5-1 and TRBJ2-7; the D is unclear. The CDR3 has 13 amino acids. Deletions cut 7 bases from V and 4 bases from J, with 15 bases between. Germline values: CDR1 SGHRS, CDR2 YFSETQ. CDR3 in DNA: TGCGCCAGCGCAAACAGCAATTCGTACGAGCAGTACTTC. Translated, it gives CASANSNSYEQYF.

This chain links TRBV6-1 with TRBJ1-4; maybe TRBD1 (6 bases). Germline V lookup: CDR1 MNHNS, CDR2 SASEGT. With 8 bases removed from V and 3 bases from J, the gap between germline ends came to 16 bases. This CDR3 has 15 amino acids. DNA for the CDR3: TGTGCCAGCGGAACCCCAGGGGCGTCTAATGAAAAACTGTTTTTT. Its translation is CASGTPGASNEKLFF.